This T cell receptor beta chain was found in a study of CD8 T cells in ankylosing spondylitis. Germline V gene data show CDR1 as MNHEY and CDR2 as SVGEGT. The CDR3 is 13 amino acids. Between the trimmed V and J ends, which lost 5 bases and 9 bases, there was a span of 14 bases. Notes on the study in general: Both synovial fluid and blood in reactive arthritis had previously been reported to carry some motif variants.

Each CDR3 protein is one row after TCRdb ran MiXCR on the 5' RACE reads. The sample yields around 210,000 distinct CDR3 sequences, around 8% seen once. About this clonotype itself: Its antigen is undetermined.

Sequencing was carried out using blood, either unsorted or a sorted T cell fraction (not recorded which). The chain links TRBV6-2 or TRBV6-3 to TRBJ2-1; a weak D match, TRBD1 (6 bases). The clonotype comes from a female donor with ankylosing spondylitis or in good health (not recorded which). The CDR3 nucleotides read TGTGCCAGCAGTATAACGACAGGCACTGAGCAGTTCTTC. Translating gives CASSITTGTEQFF.